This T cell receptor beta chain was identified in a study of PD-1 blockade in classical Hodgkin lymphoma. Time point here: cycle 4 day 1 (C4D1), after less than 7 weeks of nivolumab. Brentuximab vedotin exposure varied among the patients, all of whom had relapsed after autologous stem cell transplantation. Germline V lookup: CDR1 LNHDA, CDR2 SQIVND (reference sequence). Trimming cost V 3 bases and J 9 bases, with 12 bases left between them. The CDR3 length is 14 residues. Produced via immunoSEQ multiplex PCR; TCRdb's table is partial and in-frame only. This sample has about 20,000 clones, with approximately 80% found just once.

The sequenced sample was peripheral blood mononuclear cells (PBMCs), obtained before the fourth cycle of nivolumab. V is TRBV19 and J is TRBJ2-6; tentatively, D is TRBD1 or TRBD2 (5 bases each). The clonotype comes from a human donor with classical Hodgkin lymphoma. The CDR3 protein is CASSIIGGFNVLTF. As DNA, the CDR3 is TGTGCCAGTAGTATCATTGGGGGTTTCAACGTCCTGACTTTC. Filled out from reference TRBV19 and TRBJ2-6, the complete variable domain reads DGGITQSPKYLFRKEGQNVTLSCEQNLNHDAMYWYRQDPGQGLRLIYYSQIVNDFQKGDIAEGYSVSREKKESFPLTVTSAQKNPTAFYLCASSIIGGFNVLTFGAGSRLTVL.